The T cell receptor beta chain under discussion was sequenced for a study of blood T cell repertoires in COVID-19. Per the germline V gene, CDR1 is SGHAT and CDR2 is FQNNGV. V lost 11 bases and J 6 bases, leaving 17 bases between the germline ends. CDR3 length: 13 amino acids. This table comes from immunoSEQ multiplex PCR, and its TCRdb copy is limited to in-frame clones, with some not included. The sample includes around 61,000 clones, roughly nine tenths of them seen just once. The receptor was derived from a woman aged 55-70 years with COVID-19, enrolled during active disease. The sequenced sample was peripheral blood. The rearrangement uses TRBV11-2 and TRBJ2-1; D is perhaps TRBD1 (5 bases). CDR3 amino acids: CASRPQGSNEQFF. CDR3 bases: TGTGCCTCCAGACCCCAGGGCTCCAATGAGCAGTTCTTC.